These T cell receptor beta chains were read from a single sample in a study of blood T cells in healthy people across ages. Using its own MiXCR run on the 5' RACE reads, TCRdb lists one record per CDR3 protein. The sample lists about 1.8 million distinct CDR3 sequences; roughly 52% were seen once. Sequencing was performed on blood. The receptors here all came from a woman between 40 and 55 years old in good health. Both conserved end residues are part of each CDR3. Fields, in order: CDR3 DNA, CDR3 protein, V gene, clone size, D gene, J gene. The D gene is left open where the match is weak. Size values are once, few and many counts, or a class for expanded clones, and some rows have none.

TGTGCCAGCACCCAGACGGGGAGAGCTTACAATGAGCAGTACTTC,CASTQTGRAYNEQYF,TRBV6-2/TRBV6-3,.,.,TRBJ2-7
TGTGCCAGCAGTTACCGGCTGGGACGGTTCCAAGAGACCCAGTACTTC,CASSYRLGRFQETQYF,TRBV6-5,few,.,TRBJ2-5
TGTGCCAGCAGCTTGGACAGACAAAATGAAAAACTGTTTTTT,CASSLDRQNEKLFF,TRBV7-9,.,.,TRBJ1-4
TGCAGTGCTCGGGGTGGTGGTGCACCCCTTTATGGCTGCACCTTC,CSARGGGAPLYGCTF,TRBV20-1,once,.,TRBJ1-2
TGCGCCAGCAGCGTGGACAGAGGGGATTATGGCTACACCTTC,CASSVDRGDYGYTF,TRBV5-1,.,.,TRBJ1-2
TGTGCCAGCAAAGGGCTCTATCCGAAGGTGGATACGCAGTATTTT,CASKGLYPKVDTQYF,TRBV2,.,.,TRBJ2-3
TGTGCCATCAGGGACAGGGGAACCGACGGCTACACCTTC,CAIRDRGTDGYTF,TRBV10-3,few,TRBD1,TRBJ1-2
TGTGCCAGCAGTTACAAAGGCGCTGGGACAGGGGGCTCTGGCTACACCTTC,CASSYKGAGTGGSGYTF,TRBV6-6,.,TRBD1,TRBJ1-2
TGCGCCAGCAGCCAAGGAGCGGGGGGGCGGGATACGCAGTATTTT,CASSQGAGGRDTQYF,TRBV4-3,.,TRBD2,TRBJ2-3
TGTGCCAGCAGCGAGACCGCTTCTGAAAAACTGTTTTTT,CASSETASEKLFF,TRBV9,.,.,TRBJ1-4
TGTGCCAGCAGTTTTGGAACGGGGAGCAGCACAGATACGCAGTATTTT,CASSFGTGSSTDTQYF,TRBV12-3/TRBV12-4,.,.,TRBJ2-3
TGTGCCAGCAGCGTAGGCCCCGACAGGACCCCCGATACGCAGTATTTT,CASSVGPDRTPDTQYF,TRBV9,.,.,TRBJ2-3
TGCAGTGCTGCCGGGACTAGCGGGAGGGAGCAGTACTTC,CSAAGTSGREQYF,TRBV20-1,.,TRBD2,TRBJ2-7
TGTGCCAGCAGCCGAAATCAGGGGACCTATGGCTACACCTTC,CASSRNQGTYGYTF,TRBV7-9,few,.,TRBJ1-2
TGTGCCAGCAGCAAATTTAACCCAGGGGGCGAGACCAAAAACATTCAGTACTTC,CASSKFNPGGETKNIQYF,TRBV21-1,.,.,TRBJ2-4
TGTGCCAGCAGCCCTAACACCCAAGAAAAACTGTTTTTT,CASSPNTQEKLFF,TRBV7-2,.,.,TRBJ1-4
TGTGCCAGCAGCAGGGGAGGTGAGGGCGAGCAGTACTTC,CASSRGGEGEQYF,TRBV2,.,.,TRBJ2-7
TGTGCCAGCGCCCGTACACGGGACAGGGGGTCGGAGACCCAGTACTTC,CASARTRDRGSETQYF,TRBV7-2,.,TRBD1,TRBJ2-5
TGTGCCAGCAGCTTGGGATCCGGACTGATCTTGAACGTCCTGACTTTC,CASSLGSGLILNVLTF,TRBV5-6,.,.,TRBJ2-6
TGTGCCAGCAGTGTAGGACTTAGGGACGAGCAGTACTTC,CASSVGLRDEQYF,TRBV6-2/TRBV6-3,.,.,TRBJ2-7
TGTGCCAGCAGCCAAGAGGTCGCGCAGGGTGCTGGAAACACCATATATTTT,CASSQEVAQGAGNTIYF,TRBV4-2,.,.,TRBJ1-3
TGTGCCAGCAGCTTAAGGAGCGGTTACCCTAGCACAGATACGCAGTATTTT,CASSLRSGYPSTDTQYF,TRBV7-3,.,.,TRBJ2-3
TGTGCCAGCAGCGTACGGGACAGGGGATACGAGCAGTACTTC,CASSVRDRGYEQYF,TRBV6-1,many,TRBD1,TRBJ2-7
TGTGCCAGCAGACCCTCGGACAGAGAAGCTTTCTTT,CASRPSDREAFF,TRBV7-9,few,.,TRBJ1-1
TGTGCCAGCAGTTTAGTTCCTAGCGCTGGCGAGCAGTACTTC,CASSLVPSAGEQYF,TRBV27,.,.,TRBJ2-7
TGTGCCAGCAGCTTAGAGGACCGCTCCTACAATGAGCAGTTCTTC,CASSLEDRSYNEQFF,TRBV11-2,.,.,TRBJ2-1
TGTGCCAGCAGGGCGGACAGGGGTTTTTACGAGCAGTACTTC,CASRADRGFYEQYF,TRBV28,.,TRBD1,TRBJ2-7
TGTGCCAGCAGGGGGACAGGGGAAGGAAACACCATATATTTT,CASRGTGEGNTIYF,TRBV6-6,.,TRBD1,TRBJ1-3
TGTGCCAGCAGCTTAGCCTCAGGGCCAGGGCAGCCCCAGCATTTT,CASSLASGPGQPQHF,TRBV7-2,.,.,TRBJ1-5
TGTGCCAGCAGCCCCCACGGGCCAGGCTCCTACAATGAGCAGTTCTTC,CASSPHGPGSYNEQFF,TRBV7-2,.,.,TRBJ2-1
TGTGCCAGCAGCAGGACAGGGGTTTCGGATGAGCAGTTCTTC,CASSRTGVSDEQFF,TRBV7-9,.,TRBD1,TRBJ2-1
TGTGCCAGCAGCCAAGTGCCCGACAGAATTAGCTATGGCTACACCTTC,CASSQVPDRISYGYTF,TRBV3-1,.,.,TRBJ1-2
TGTGCCAGCTCTAACCTGAGGGCGAGCGAGCAGTACTTC,CASSNLRASEQYF,TRBV28,many,.,TRBJ2-7
TGTGCCAGCAGAAAACAGGGGTCTGATCACTACGAGCAGTACTTC,CASRKQGSDHYEQYF,TRBV27,.,TRBD1,TRBJ2-7
TGTGCCACCGCGACCGCAAATAATTCACCCCTCCACTTT,CATATANNSPLHF,TRBV15,.,.,TRBJ1-6
TGTGCCAGCAGTTCATACGATGGGACAGGGGGGGACGAGCAGTACTTC,CASSSYDGTGGDEQYF,TRBV12-3/TRBV12-4,few,TRBD1,TRBJ2-7
TGCGCCAGCAGCTTGGACGGAACAAACACAGATACGCAGTATTTT,CASSLDGTNTDTQYF,TRBV5-1,.,.,TRBJ2-3
TGCGCCAGCAGCTTGGAACGGGGCTTGACCTACGAGCAGTACTTC,CASSLERGLTYEQYF,TRBV5-1,many,.,TRBJ2-7
TGTGCCACCAGTGATTCCCGACAGAATCAGCCCCAGCATTTT,CATSDSRQNQPQHF,TRBV24-1,.,.,TRBJ1-5
TGTGCCAGCAGCCAAGTGGCCCGCAGGGGGCACCACTCGGGCACAGATACGCAGTATTTT,CASSQVARRGHHSGTDTQYF,TRBV4-2,few,TRBD1,TRBJ2-3
TGCGCCAGCAGCCAAGAAACGTGGGACTCAGCCTACGAGCAGTACTTC,CASSQETWDSAYEQYF,TRBV4-1,few,.,TRBJ2-7